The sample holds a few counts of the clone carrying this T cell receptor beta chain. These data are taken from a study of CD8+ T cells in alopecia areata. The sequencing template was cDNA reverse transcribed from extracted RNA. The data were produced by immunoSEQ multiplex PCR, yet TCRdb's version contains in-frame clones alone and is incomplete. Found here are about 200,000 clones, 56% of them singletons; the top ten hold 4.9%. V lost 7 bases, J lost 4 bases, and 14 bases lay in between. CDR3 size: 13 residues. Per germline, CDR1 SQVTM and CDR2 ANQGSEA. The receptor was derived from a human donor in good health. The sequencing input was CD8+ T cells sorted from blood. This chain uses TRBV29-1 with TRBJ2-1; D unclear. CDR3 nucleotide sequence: TGCAGCGCTCCGAGTTGGGATTACAATGAGCAGTTCTTC. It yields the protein CSAPSWDYNEQFF.